This T cell receptor beta chain was found in a study of cytomegalovirus exposure and HLA in healthy donors. The CDR3 sequence is 13 residues long. V was shortened by 0 bases and J by 4 bases, with 5 bases between the two germline ends. Germline V gene lookup returns CDR1 SGHTA and CDR2 FQGNSA. A multiplex PCR was run with 60 Vbeta primers and 13 Jbeta primers. Clones were read by immunoSEQ multiplex PCR, and TCRdb kept only the in-frame ones, dropping some. This table has over 150,000 clones, approximately 88% appearing once. The chain has TRBV7-2 and TRBJ2-3; no definite D call. This sequence was found in a boy aged 2-9 years in good health and CMV-seronegative. Sequenced sample: PBMCs. The CDR3 reads CASSLAGSDTQYF. The CDR3 DNA reads TGTGCCAGCAGCTTAGCCGGGTCAGATACGCAGTATTTT.